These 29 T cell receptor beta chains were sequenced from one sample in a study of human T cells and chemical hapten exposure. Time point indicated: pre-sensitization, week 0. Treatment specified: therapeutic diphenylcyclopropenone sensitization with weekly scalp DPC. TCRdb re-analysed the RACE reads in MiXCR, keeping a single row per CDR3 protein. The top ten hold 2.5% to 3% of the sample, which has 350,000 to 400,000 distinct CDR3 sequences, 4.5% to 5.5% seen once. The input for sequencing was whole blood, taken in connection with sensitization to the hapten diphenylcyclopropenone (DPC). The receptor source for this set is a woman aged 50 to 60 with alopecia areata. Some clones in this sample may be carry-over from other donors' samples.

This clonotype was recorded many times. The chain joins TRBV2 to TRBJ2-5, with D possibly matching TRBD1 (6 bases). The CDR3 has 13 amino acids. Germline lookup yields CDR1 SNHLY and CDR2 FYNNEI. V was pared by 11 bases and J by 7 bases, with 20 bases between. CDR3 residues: CAVPLDRPGTQYF. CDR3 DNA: TGTGCCGTACCATTGGACAGACCAGGGACCCAGTACTTC.

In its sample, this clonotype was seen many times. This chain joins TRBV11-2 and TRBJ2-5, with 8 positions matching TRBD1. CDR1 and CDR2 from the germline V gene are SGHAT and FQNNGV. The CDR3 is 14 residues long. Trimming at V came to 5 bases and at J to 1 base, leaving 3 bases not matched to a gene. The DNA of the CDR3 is TGTGCCAGCAGCCTGGACAGGGTCCAAGAGACCCAGTACTTC. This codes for CASSLDRVQETQYF.

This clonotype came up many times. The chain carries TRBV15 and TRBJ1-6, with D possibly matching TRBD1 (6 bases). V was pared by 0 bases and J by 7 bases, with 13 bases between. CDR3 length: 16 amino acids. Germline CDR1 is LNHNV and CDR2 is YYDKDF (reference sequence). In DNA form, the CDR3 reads TGTGCCACCAGCAGAGATCGGGCAGGGGTAAATTCACCCCTCCACTTT. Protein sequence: CATSRDRAGVNSPLHF.

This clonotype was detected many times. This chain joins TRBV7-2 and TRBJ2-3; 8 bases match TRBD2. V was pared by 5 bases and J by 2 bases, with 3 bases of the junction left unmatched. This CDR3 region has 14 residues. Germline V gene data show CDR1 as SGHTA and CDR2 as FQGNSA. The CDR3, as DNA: TGTGCCAGCAGCGGAGCGGGAGCCACAGATACGCAGTATTTT. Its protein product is CASSGAGATDTQYF.

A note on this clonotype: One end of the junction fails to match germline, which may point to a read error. CDR3 bases: TGCGCCAGCAGTTTGGGTCGACAAGTGGACACTGAAGCTTTCTTT. Its translation: CASSLGRQVDTEAFF. The chain uses TRBV5-1 and TRBJ1-1; D gene unclear. This CDR3 spans 15 amino acids. The V gene's germline CDR1 is SGHRS and CDR2 YFSETQ.

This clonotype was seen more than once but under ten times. The DNA of the CDR3 is TGCGCCAGCAGCGATTCCTACAATGAGCAGTTCTTC. Amino acid sequence: CASSDSYNEQFF. V gene TRBV5-1 combines with J gene TRBJ2-1; D is ambiguous. Germline assignment: CDR1 SGHRS and CDR2 YFSETQ. CDR3 size: 12 residues. Trimming took off 4 bases at V and 1 base at J, with 3 bases between the two ends.

The CDR3 protein is CASSPGWATDTQYF. The CDR3 DNA follows: TGTGCCAGCAGCCCCGGCTGGGCCACAGATACGCAGTATTTT. The chain links TRBV13 to TRBJ2-3; D is unclear. The CDR3 sequence is 14 residues long. Germline lookup yields CDR1 PRHDT and CDR2 FYEKMQ (reference sequence). Between the trimmed V and J ends, which lost 5 bases and 2 bases, there was a span of 11 bases.

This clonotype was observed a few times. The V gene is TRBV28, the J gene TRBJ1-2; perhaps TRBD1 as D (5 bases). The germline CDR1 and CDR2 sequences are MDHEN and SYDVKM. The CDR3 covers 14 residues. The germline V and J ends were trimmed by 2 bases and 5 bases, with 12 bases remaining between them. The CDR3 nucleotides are TGTGCCAGCAGTTTAGTGACAGACTCTTATGGCTACACCTTC. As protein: CASSLVTDSYGYTF.

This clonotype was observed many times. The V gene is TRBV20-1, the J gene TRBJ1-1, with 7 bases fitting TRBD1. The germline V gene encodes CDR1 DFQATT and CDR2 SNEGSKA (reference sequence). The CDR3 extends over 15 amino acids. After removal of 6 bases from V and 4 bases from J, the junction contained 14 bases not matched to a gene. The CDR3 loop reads CSAQGQQAPGTEAFF. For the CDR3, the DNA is TGCAGTGCCCAGGGACAGCAAGCTCCCGGCACTGAAGCTTTCTTT.

CDR3 sequence: CASSGDSLAEAFF. Written as DNA, the CDR3 is TGTGCCAGCAGCGGGGACAGCCTCGCCGAAGCTTTCTTT. This chain connects TRBV9 to TRBJ1-1; TRBD1 matches at 7 bases. Looked up from germline, CDR1 is SGDLS and CDR2 is YYNGEE. The CDR3 is made up of 13 amino acids. J lost 8 bases, V lost 3 bases, and 7 bases had no gene match. The complete variable domain, with remaining parts taken from reference TRBV9 and TRBJ1-1, reads DSGVTQTPKHLITATGQRVTLRCSPRSGDLSVYWYQQSLDQGLQFLIQYYNGEERAKGNILERFSAQQFPDLHSELNLSSLELGDSALYFCASSGDSLAEAFFGQGTRLTVV.

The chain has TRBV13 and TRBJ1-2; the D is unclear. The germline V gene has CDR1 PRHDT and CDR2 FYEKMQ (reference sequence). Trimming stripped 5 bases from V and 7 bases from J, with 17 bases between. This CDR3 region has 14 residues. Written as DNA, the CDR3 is TGTGCCAGCAGCCCCCATAGGGCTAGCGGTGGCTACACCTTC. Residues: CASSPHRASGGYTF.

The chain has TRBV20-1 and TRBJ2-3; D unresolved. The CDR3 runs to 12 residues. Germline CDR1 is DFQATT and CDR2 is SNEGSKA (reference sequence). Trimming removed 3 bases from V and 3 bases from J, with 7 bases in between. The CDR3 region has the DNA TGCAGTGCTAGCCAGGCAACAGATACGCAGTATTTT. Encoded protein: CSASQATDTQYF.

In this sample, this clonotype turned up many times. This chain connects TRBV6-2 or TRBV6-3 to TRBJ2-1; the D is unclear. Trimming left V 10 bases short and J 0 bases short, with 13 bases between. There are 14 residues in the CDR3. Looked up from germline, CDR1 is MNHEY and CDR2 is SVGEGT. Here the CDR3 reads CATGRRSSYNEQFF. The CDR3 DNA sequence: TGTGCCACCGGTCGACGTAGCTCCTACAATGAGCAGTTCTTC.

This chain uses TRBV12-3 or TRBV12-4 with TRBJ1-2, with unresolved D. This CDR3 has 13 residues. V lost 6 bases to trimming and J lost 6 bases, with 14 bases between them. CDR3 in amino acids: CASSFPSADGYTF. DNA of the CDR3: TGTGCCAGCAGCTTCCCCTCGGCGGATGGCTACACCTTC.

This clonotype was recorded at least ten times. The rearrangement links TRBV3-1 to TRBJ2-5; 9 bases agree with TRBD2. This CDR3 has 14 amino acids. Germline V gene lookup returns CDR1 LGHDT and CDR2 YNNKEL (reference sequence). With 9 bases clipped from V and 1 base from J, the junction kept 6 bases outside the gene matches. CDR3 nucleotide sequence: TGTGCCAGGCGGGAGGGGACAGTCCAAGAGACCCAGTACTTC. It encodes CARREGTVQETQYF.

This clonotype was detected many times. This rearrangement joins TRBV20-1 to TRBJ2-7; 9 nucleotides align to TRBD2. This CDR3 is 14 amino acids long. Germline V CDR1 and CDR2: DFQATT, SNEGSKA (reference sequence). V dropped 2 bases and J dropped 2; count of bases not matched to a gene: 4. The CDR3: CSARPLAGPYEQYF. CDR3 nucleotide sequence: TGCAGTGCTAGACCCCTAGCGGGACCCTACGAGCAGTACTTC.

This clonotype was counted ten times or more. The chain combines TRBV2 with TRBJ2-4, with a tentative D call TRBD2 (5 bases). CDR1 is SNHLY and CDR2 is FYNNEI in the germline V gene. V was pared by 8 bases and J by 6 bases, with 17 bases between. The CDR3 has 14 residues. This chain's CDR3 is CASASEGASNIQYF. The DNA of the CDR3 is TGTGCCAGCGCGTCTGAGGGAGCGTCAAACATTCAGTACTTC.

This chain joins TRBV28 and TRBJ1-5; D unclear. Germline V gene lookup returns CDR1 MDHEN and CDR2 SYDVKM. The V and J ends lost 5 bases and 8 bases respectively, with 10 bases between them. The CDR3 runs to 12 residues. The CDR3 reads CASSVATKPQHF. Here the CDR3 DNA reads TGTGCCAGCAGTGTGGCGACGAAGCCCCAGCATTTT.

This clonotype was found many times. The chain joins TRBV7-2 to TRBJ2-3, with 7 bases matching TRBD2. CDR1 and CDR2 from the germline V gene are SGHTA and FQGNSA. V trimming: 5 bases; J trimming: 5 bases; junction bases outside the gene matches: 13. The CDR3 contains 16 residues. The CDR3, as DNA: TGTGCCAGCAGCCGGCGTAATTCAGTAGCGGGAGATACGCAGTATTTT. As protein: CASSRRNSVAGDTQYF.

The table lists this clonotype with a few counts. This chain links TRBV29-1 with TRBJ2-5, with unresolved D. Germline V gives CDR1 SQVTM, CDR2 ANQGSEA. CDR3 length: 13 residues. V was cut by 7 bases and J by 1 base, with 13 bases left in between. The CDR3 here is CSATLLFQETQYF. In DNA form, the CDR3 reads TGCAGCGCCACGTTGCTCTTCCAAGAGACCCAGTACTTC.

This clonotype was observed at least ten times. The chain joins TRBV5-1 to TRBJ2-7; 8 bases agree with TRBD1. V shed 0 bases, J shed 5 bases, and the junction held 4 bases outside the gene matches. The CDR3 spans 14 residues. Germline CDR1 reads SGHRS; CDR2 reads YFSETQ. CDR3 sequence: CASSLDGQGNEQYF. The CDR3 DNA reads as TGCGCCAGCAGCTTGGATGGACAGGGAAACGAGCAGTACTTC.

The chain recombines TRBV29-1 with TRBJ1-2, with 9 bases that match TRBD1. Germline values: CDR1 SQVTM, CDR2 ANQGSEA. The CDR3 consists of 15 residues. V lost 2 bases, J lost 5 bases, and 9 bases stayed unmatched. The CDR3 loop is CSVEFETGGLYGYTF. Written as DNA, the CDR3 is TGCAGCGTTGAATTTGAGACAGGGGGTTTATATGGCTACACCTTC.

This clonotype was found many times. The CDR3 sequence: CASSYSGPLNEQFF. The CDR3 region has the DNA TGTGCCAGCAGTTACTCGGGCCCCTTAAATGAGCAGTTCTTC. This chain joins TRBV6-6 and TRBJ2-1; unclear D gene. There are 14 residues in the CDR3. V was trimmed by 0 bases and J by 7 bases, leaving 10 bases between them. The germline CDR1 and CDR2 sequences are MNHNY and SVGAGI (reference sequence).

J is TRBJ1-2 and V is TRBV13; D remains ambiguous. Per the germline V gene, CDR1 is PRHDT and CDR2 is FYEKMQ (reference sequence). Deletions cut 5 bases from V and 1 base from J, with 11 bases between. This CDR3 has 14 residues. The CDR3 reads CASSTGRFNYGYTF. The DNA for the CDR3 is TGTGCCAGCAGCACCGGACGTTTTAACTATGGCTACACCTTC. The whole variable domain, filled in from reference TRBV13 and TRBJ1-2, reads AAGVIQSPRHLIKEKRETATLKCYPIPRHDTVYWYQQGPGQDPQFLISFYEKMQSDKGSIPDRFSAQQFSDYHSELNMSSLELGDSALYFCASSTGRFNYGYTFGSGTRLTVV.

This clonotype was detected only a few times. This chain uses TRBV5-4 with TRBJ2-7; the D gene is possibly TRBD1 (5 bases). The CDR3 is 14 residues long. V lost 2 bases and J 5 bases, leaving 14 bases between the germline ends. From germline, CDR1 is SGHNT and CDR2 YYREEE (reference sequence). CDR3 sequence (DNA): TGTGCCAGCAGCTTCGGCAGGGCCCCCCACGAGCAGTACTTC. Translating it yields CASSFGRAPHEQYF.

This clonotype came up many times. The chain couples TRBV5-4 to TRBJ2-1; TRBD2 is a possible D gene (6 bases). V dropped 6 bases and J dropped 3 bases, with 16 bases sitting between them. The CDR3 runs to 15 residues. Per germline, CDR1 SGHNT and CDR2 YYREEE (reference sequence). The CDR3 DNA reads TGTGCCAGCACCGAGAGGGGAGGCTTCTACAATGAGCAGTTCTTC. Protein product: CASTERGGFYNEQFF.

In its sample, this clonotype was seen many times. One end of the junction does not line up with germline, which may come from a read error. The CDR3 DNA follows: TGTGCCAGCAGCTTAGGCACGGGCACAGATACGCAGTATTTT. Protein sequence: CASSLGTGTDTQYF. This rearrangement joins TRBV5-1 to TRBJ2-3; no clear D. CDR3 length equals 14 residues. Germline V gene data show CDR1 as SGHRS and CDR2 as YFSETQ. Full variable domain (outside the CDR3, taken from reference TRBV5-1 and TRBJ2-3): KAGVTQTPRYLIKTRGQQVTLSCSPISGHRSVSWYQQTPGQGLQFLFEYFSETQRNKGNFPGRFSGRQFSNSRSEMNVSTLELGDSALYLCASSLGTGTDTQYFGPGTRLTVL.

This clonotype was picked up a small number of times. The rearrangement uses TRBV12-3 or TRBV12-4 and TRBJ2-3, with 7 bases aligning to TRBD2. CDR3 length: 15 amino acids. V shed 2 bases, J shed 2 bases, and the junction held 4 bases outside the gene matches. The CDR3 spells CASSLFAGVTDTQYF. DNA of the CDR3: TGTGCCAGCAGTTTATTTGCGGGGGTCACAGATACGCAGTATTTT.

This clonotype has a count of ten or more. CDR3 in DNA: TGTGCCAGCAGCTTAAGTCGAAATGAGCAGTTCTTC. This sequence encodes CASSLSRNEQFF. The V call is TRBV11-2, the J call TRBJ2-1, with no clear D. CDR1 and CDR2 from the germline V gene are SGHAT and FQNNGV. V was clipped by 2 bases and J by 7 bases, with 6 bases between them. This CDR3 has 12 residues.